The 30 T cell receptor beta chains listed next were all sequenced from one sample in a study of T cells in Graves' hyperthyroidism and ophthalmopathy. Amplification yielded TCR beta CDR3 regions, with RNA transcripts as the source. The HTBI primer set drove a first-round RT-PCR of the TCR CDR3. In TCRdb, the multiplex PCR reads were re-called with MiXCR into one record per CDR3 protein. Here the sample spans 530,000 or so distinct CDR3 sequences, 17% being singletons. Sequenced: blood. Receptor source: a woman under 30 with Graves' ophthalmopathy.

This clonotype was recorded many times. The chain employs TRBV12-3 or TRBV12-4 and TRBJ1-5; no clear D gene. CDR3 length: 13 residues. V shed 3 bases and J shed 0 bases, with 3 bases lying between them. The CDR3 nucleotides read TGTGCCAGCAGTTTTGATAGCAATCAGCCCCAGCATTTT. Protein product: CASSFDSNQPQHF.

There are many counts of this clonotype. J is TRBJ2-7 and V is TRBV6-2 or TRBV6-3, with no clear D. Germline V gene sequence: CDR1 MNHEY, CDR2 SVGEGT. This CDR3 contains 14 residues. Trimming removed 6 bases from V and 2 bases from J, with 14 bases in between. The CDR3 DNA reads as TGTGCCAGCAGGCCCATTCCCACCCCCTACGAGCAGTACTTC. It yields the protein CASRPIPTPYEQYF.

The V call is TRBV4-1, the J call TRBJ2-1; D gene unclear. V was clipped by 1 base and J by 10 bases, with 8 bases between them. CDR1 is MGHRA and CDR2 is YSYEKL in the germline V gene. The CDR3 extends over 12 amino acids. CDR3 protein: CASSQVAWEQFF. The CDR3 DNA follows: TGCGCCAGCAGCCAAGTCGCATGGGAGCAGTTCTTC.

This clonotype was counted ten times or more. The chain couples TRBV12-3 or TRBV12-4 to TRBJ2-5; no clear D gene. This CDR3 comprises 13 residues. The V end lost 3 bases, the J end lost 5 bases, and 10 bases lay between the germline ends. The CDR3 sequence: CASSFGRLETQYF. The DNA of the CDR3 is TGTGCCAGCAGTTTCGGCAGGTTGGAGACCCAGTACTTC.

This clonotype was seen ten or more times. Here the CDR3 DNA reads TGTGCCAGCAGCCCAGGGACAGGGTCGGTCTACGAGCAGTACTTC. Protein: CASSPGTGSVYEQYF. This chain connects TRBV13 to TRBJ2-7, with 9 positions matching TRBD1. The CDR3 has 15 amino acids. The ends lost 5 bases at V and 3 bases at J; junction bases unmatched: 8. Germline values: CDR1 PRHDT, CDR2 FYEKMQ (reference sequence).

The J gene is TRBJ2-5, the V gene TRBV12-3 or TRBV12-4; no reliable D call. With 3 bases removed from V and 0 bases from J, the gap between germline ends came to 11 bases. This CDR3 has 15 amino acids. CDR3 residues: CASSFPEEYQETQYF. As DNA, the CDR3 is TGTGCCAGCAGTTTCCCCGAAGAGTACCAAGAGACCCAGTACTTC.

This clonotype was seen only a few times. At one boundary the junction diverges from the germline segment, which might be a read error. The CDR3 spells CASRIGPASNEKLFF. The DNA for the CDR3 is TGTGCCAGTAGAATAGGACCAGCAAGCAATGAAAAACTGTTTTTT. The chain links TRBV19 to TRBJ1-4; no reliable D call. Germline V gene sequence: CDR1 LNHDA, CDR2 SQIVND (reference sequence). This CDR3 has 15 residues.

This clonotype appeared a few times. The chain carries TRBV10-3 and TRBJ2-1; 8 bases fit TRBD1. V was pared by 10 bases and J by 4 bases, with 9 bases of the junction left unmatched. Germline CDR1 is ENHRY and CDR2 is SYGVKD. The CDR3 extends over 14 amino acids. The DNA for the CDR3 is TGTGCCACTACATCAGGGGGCTCATACAATGAGCAGTTCTTC. It yields the protein CATTSGGSYNEQFF.

In this sample, this clonotype turned up many times. V gene TRBV3-1 combines with J gene TRBJ2-2; TRBD2 aligns across 7 bases. Germline V gene lookup returns CDR1 LGHDT and CDR2 YNNKEL (reference sequence). The CDR3 length is 17 residues. The junction had 6 bases not matched to a gene; V was cut back by 0 bases and J by 2 bases. CDR3 bases: TGTGCCAGCAGCCAAGATCGGCCTAGCGGTAACACCGGGGAGCTGTTTTTT. This gives the protein CASSQDRPSGNTGELFF.

The CDR3, as DNA: TGTGCCAGCAGAACCGGGACAGGGGGCAACGAGCAGTACTTC. Its translation: CASRTGTGGNEQYF. This rearrangement joins TRBV7-9 to TRBJ2-7, with 12 bases lining up with TRBD1. Germline CDR1 is SEHNR and CDR2 is FQNEAQ (reference sequence). V dropped 6 bases and J dropped 5; count of bases not matched to a gene: 5. This CDR3 contains 14 residues.

This clonotype was counted many times. The J gene is TRBJ1-1, the V gene TRBV5-1; D not resolved. V lost 0 bases to trimming and J lost 6 bases, with 9 bases between them. The germline V gene encodes CDR1 SGHRS and CDR2 YFSETQ. This CDR3 has 13 residues. CDR3 sequence: CASSLESRPEAFF. CDR3 nucleotides: TGCGCCAGCAGCTTGGAGTCTCGTCCTGAAGCTTTCTTT.

This clonotype was seen ten or more times. DNA for the CDR3: TGTGCCTGGAGTGCGTCGAACACTGAAGCTTTCTTT. Its translation is CAWSASNTEAFF. This chain connects TRBV30 to TRBJ1-1, with no clear D. Trimming shortened V by 1 base and J by 1 base, and 4 bases separated the two germline ends. This CDR3 has 12 residues. Germline CDR1 reads GTSNPN; CDR2 reads SVGIG (reference sequence).

This clonotype was detected a few times. In DNA, the CDR3 is TGTGCCATCAGGGGGGCAGGGGTGGGCACTGAAGCTTTCTTT. It is translated as CAIRGAGVGTEAFF. The V gene is TRBV10-3, the J gene TRBJ1-1; maybe TRBD1 (6 bases). The V gene's germline CDR1 is ENHRY and CDR2 SYGVKD. There are 14 residues in the CDR3. Trimming cost V 6 bases and J 4 bases, with 15 bases left between them.

This clonotype was counted only a few times. This may stem from a read error, because a much larger clone lies one nucleotide away. This chain connects TRBV7-8 to TRBJ2-7; D remains unclear. CDR3 length: 13 amino acids. V was shortened by 1 base and J by 3 bases, with 7 bases between the two germline ends. Germline V gene sequence: CDR1 SGHVS, CDR2 FQNEAQ. As DNA, the CDR3 is TGTGCCAGCAGCTTAGGGCGGATCTACGAGCAGTACTTC. Protein product: CASSLGRIYEQYF.

This chain links TRBV7-9 with TRBJ2-1; TRBD2 matches at 8 bases. The CDR3 spans 17 residues. Unmatched junction bases numbered 11, after V lost 4 bases and J lost 3 bases. From germline, CDR1 is SEHNR and CDR2 FQNEAQ (reference sequence). The CDR3 coding sequence is TGTGCCAGCAGCTCAGCTCCCGGACTAGCCAACTACAATGAGCAGTTCTTC. Its protein is CASSSAPGLANYNEQFF. Combining the CDR3 with reference TRBV7-9 and TRBJ2-1 gives the whole variable domain DTGVSQNPRHKITKRGQNVTFRCDPISEHNRLYWYRQTLGQGPEFLTYFQNEAQLEKSRLLSDRFSAERPKGSFSTLEIQRTEQGDSAMYLCASSSAPGLANYNEQFFGPGTRLTVL.

This clonotype has a count of ten or more. The V gene is TRBV18, the J gene TRBJ1-1; D gene unclear. Germline lookup yields CDR1 KGHSH and CDR2 LQKENI. Trimming removed 8 bases from V and 2 bases from J, with 12 bases in between. The CDR3 is made up of 13 amino acids. In nucleotides, the CDR3 is TGTGCCAGCAGCCCCGGAGCCAACACTGAAGCTTTCTTT. This codes for CASSPGANTEAFF.

This clonotype was seen at least ten times. V usage is TRBV28 and J usage is TRBJ2-1, with D tentatively TRBD2 (5 bases). Looked up from germline, CDR1 is MDHEN and CDR2 is SYDVKM. The V gene lost 5 bases and the J gene lost 8 bases, with 19 bases spanning the gap. The CDR3 runs 15 residues. The DNA for the CDR3 is TGTGCCAGCAGTCCCCGACCCGGAGGTATCGATGAGCAGTTCTTC. This sequence encodes CASSPRPGGIDEQFF. The whole variable domain, filled in from reference TRBV28 and TRBJ2-1, reads DVKVTQSSRYLVKRTGEKVFLECVQDMDHENMFWYRQDPGLGLRLIYFSYDVKMKEKGDIPEGYSVSREKKERFSLILESASTNQTSMYLCASSPRPGGIDEQFFGPGTRLTVL.

The gene calls are TRBV4-1 and TRBJ2-7; 11 nucleotides line up with TRBD2. The CDR3 sequence is 17 residues long. CDR1 and CDR2 from the germline V gene are MGHRA and YSYEKL. Trimming cost V 0 bases and J 1 base; bases outside gene matches: 5. Here the CDR3 reads CASSQEGLADNSYEQYF. CDR3 nucleotide sequence: TGCGCCAGCAGCCAAGAGGGACTAGCGGATAATTCCTACGAGCAGTACTTC.

V and J are TRBV3-1 and TRBJ1-1, with D perhaps matching TRBD1 (5 bases). This CDR3 comprises 14 residues. Looked up from germline, CDR1 is LGHDT and CDR2 is YNNKEL (reference sequence). V gave up 3 bases and J gave up 1 base, with 9 bases separating them. CDR3 residues: CASSHQTGNTEAFF. CDR3 nucleotides: TGTGCCAGCAGCCACCAAACAGGGAACACTGAAGCTTTCTTT.

This clonotype showed up just a few times. The rearrangement joins TRBV28 to TRBJ1-6; D not certain. The CDR3 totals 15 residues. Deletions cut 6 bases from V and 9 bases from J, with 18 bases between. Per the germline V gene, CDR1 is MDHEN and CDR2 is SYDVKM. As DNA, the CDR3 is TGTGCCAGCAGCCCGGCGAGGGTCCGTACTTCACCCCTCCACTTT. As protein: CASSPARVRTSPLHF.

This clonotype was counted ten times or more. V is TRBV28 and J is TRBJ2-7, with 9 bases fitting TRBD1. The CDR3 spans 14 residues. Germline V gives CDR1 MDHEN, CDR2 SYDVKM. J lost 7 bases, V lost 2 bases, and 6 bases had no gene match. As DNA, the CDR3 is TGTGCCAGCAGTTTAAAACAGGGGGCATTTGAGCAGTACTTC. Amino acids: CASSLKQGAFEQYF.

Ten or more counts support this clonotype. The chain couples TRBV28 to TRBJ1-2, with no clear D. Germline loops: CDR1 MDHEN, CDR2 SYDVKM. Trimming took off 8 bases at V and 5 bases at J, with 18 bases between the two ends. The CDR3 has 14 amino acids. This chain's CDR3 is CASGDLVSQYGYTF. CDR3 DNA sequence: TGTGCCAGCGGCGATTTAGTCAGTCAGTATGGCTACACCTTC.

V is TRBV27 and J is TRBJ1-5; D remains ambiguous. V gave up 4 bases and J gave up 8 bases, with 12 bases separating them. This CDR3 comprises 13 residues. The germline CDR1 and CDR2 sequences are MNHEY and SMNVEV (reference sequence). CDR3 sequence: CASSWGGTKPQHF. The CDR3 DNA reads as TGTGCCAGCAGTTGGGGAGGAACGAAGCCCCAGCATTTT.

This clonotype was counted a few times. J is TRBJ1-5 and V is TRBV20-1, with D perhaps matching TRBD1 (5 bases). Trimming left V 2 bases short and J 6 bases short, with 14 bases between. Germline values: CDR1 DFQATT, CDR2 SNEGSKA (reference sequence). The CDR3 contains 14 residues. CDR3 sequence reads: CSARIRGLTQPQHF. Here the CDR3 DNA reads TGCAGTGCTAGAATAAGGGGATTAACTCAGCCCCAGCATTTT.

The chain couples TRBV7-3 to TRBJ2-1, with D possibly matching TRBD2 (5 bases). Per the germline V gene, CDR1 is SGHTA and CDR2 is FQGTGA. With 3 bases removed from V and 8 bases from J, the gap between germline ends came to 11 bases. The CDR3 covers 13 residues. CDR3 bases: TGTGCCAGCAGCTTGGGCCCGAGGGATGAGCAGTTCTTC. This sequence encodes CASSLGPRDEQFF.

Only a few counts were recorded for this clonotype. The chain employs TRBV5-1 and TRBJ2-7; maybe TRBD1 (6 bases). CDR1 is SGHRS and CDR2 is YFSETQ in the germline V gene. The germline V and J ends were trimmed by 0 bases and 1 base, with 11 bases remaining between them. The CDR3 spans 15 residues. The CDR3 DNA reads as TGCGCCAGCAGCTTGGGTGACAGGCGATCCTACGAGCAGTACTTC. Translating it yields CASSLGDRRSYEQYF.

This chain uses TRBV20-1 with TRBJ2-1; D is uncertain. The germline CDR1 and CDR2 sequences are DFQATT and SNEGSKA (reference sequence). Trimming stripped 3 bases from V and 12 bases from J, with 9 bases between. The CDR3 has 10 amino acids. The CDR3 spells CSARGVLQFF. DNA of the CDR3: TGCAGTGCTAGGGGTGTGCTGCAGTTCTTC.

This clonotype was seen ten or more times. The rearrangement joins TRBV28 to TRBJ2-7; the D gene is possibly TRBD1 (5 bases). From germline, CDR1 is MDHEN and CDR2 SYDVKM. V was cut by 6 bases and J by 5 bases, with 8 bases left in between. The CDR3 covers 11 residues. This chain's CDR3 is CASRAGNEQYF. CDR3 sequence (DNA): TGTGCCAGCAGGGCAGGGAACGAGCAGTACTTC.

In this sample, this clonotype turned up many times. This chain joins TRBV5-6 and TRBJ2-1, with 15 bases fitting TRBD2. This CDR3 has 17 amino acids. The V gene's germline CDR1 is SGHDT and CDR2 YYEEEE. The V gene end was trimmed by 5 bases and the J gene end by 3 bases; junction bases not matched to a gene: 6. CDR3 in DNA: TGTGCCAGCAGACCGGGACTAGCGGGAGGCGACTACAATGAGCAGTTCTTC. It is translated as CASRPGLAGGDYNEQFF.

This sequence joins TRBV11-2 and TRBJ2-2, with 8 nucleotides matching TRBD2. This CDR3 is 14 amino acids long. Germline V gene data show CDR1 as SGHAT and CDR2 as FQNNGV. Trimming cost V 5 bases and J 7 bases; bases outside gene matches: 6. DNA of the CDR3: TGTGCCAGCAGCCAACGAGGGACTAGCGGGGAGCTGTTTTTT. This gives the protein CASSQRGTSGELFF.